Following are 8 T cell receptor beta chains from one sample sequenced in a study of Ad26.COV2.S vaccination and SARS-CoV-2 variants. Treatment denoted: 19 received Ad26.COV2.S at low or high dose, single or two shots; about 5 received placebo; per-sample allocation not given. The investigators took samples on day 63 after the first vaccine or placebo injection. The assay was immunoSEQ multiplex PCR, and TCRdb's table has in-frame clones only and misses some. The sample lists 300,000 to 400,000 clones; around 84% were seen once. The starting material was peripheral blood, obtained in a trial of Ad26.COV2.S vaccine versus placebo. These receptors were taken from a person aged 18-60 years who received the Ad26.COV2.S COVID-19 vaccine or a placebo.

The chain is built from TRBV9 and TRBJ2-2, with 7 bases identical to TRBD1. The V gene's germline CDR1 is SGDLS and CDR2 YYNGEE. The V segment lost 0 bases and the J segment 5 bases; nucleotides outside the gene matches: 7. CDR3 length: 16 residues. The CDR3 sequence is CASSVAGGQNTGELFF. Written as DNA, the CDR3 is TGTGCCAGCAGCGTAGCTGGGGGACAGAATACCGGGGAGCTGTTTTTT.

The V call is TRBV19, the J call TRBJ2-1, with 7 bases lining up with TRBD1. V dropped 4 bases and J dropped 8; count of bases not matched to a gene: 8. Germline lookup yields CDR1 LNHDA and CDR2 SQIVND (reference sequence). CDR3 length equals 14 residues. The CDR3 reads CASSTRQGWDEQFF. CDR3 nucleotides: TGTGCCAGTAGTACTCGACAGGGTTGGGATGAGCAGTTCTTC.

V and J are TRBV5-1 and TRBJ2-3, with D perhaps TRBD2 (5 bases). Trimming shortened V by 10 bases and J by 0 bases, and 9 bases separated the two germline ends. There are 12 residues in the CDR3. CDR1 SGHRS and CDR2 YFSETQ come from the germline V gene. The CDR3 region is CACGGSTDTQYF. CDR3 nucleotides: TGCGCCTGCGGAGGTAGCACAGATACGCAGTATTTT.

The chain has TRBV24-1 and TRBJ2-5, with TRBD2 identical over 11 bases. V was clipped by 3 bases and J by 2 bases; unmatched bases: 4. This CDR3 has 16 residues. From germline, CDR1 is KGHDR and CDR2 SFDVKD. The CDR3 nucleotides are TGTGCCACCAGTGATCCCAGACTAGCGGGACAAGAGACCCAGTACTTC. It yields the protein CATSDPRLAGQETQYF.

About this clone: Other nucleotide sequences from this sample produce the same CDR3. The genes are TRBV15 and TRBJ1-1; no clear D. V lost 1 base and J lost 0, with 9 bases in between. The germline V gene has CDR1 LNHNV and CDR2 YYDKDF (reference sequence). The CDR3 extends over 15 amino acids. The CDR3 sequence: CATSRGRVLNTEAFF. The CDR3 DNA is TGTGCCACCAGCAGAGGGAGGGTTCTGAACACTGAAGCTTTCTTT.

J is TRBJ2-2 and V is TRBV10-3; D remains ambiguous. The CDR3 is 13 residues long. V lost 3 bases and J lost 6, with 8 bases in between. Germline-derived CDR1 and CDR2 are ENHRY and SYGVKD. The CDR3 nucleotides are TGTGCCATCAGTGACGGCGGACCCGGGGAGCTGTTTTTT. The encoded protein is CAISDGGPGELFF.

V is TRBV13 and J is TRBJ1-4, with D possibly matching TRBD1 (6 bases). Trimming left V 6 bases short and J 7 bases short, with 9 bases between. The CDR3 runs to 12 residues. The germline V gene encodes CDR1 PRHDT and CDR2 FYEKMQ (reference sequence). The DNA of the CDR3 is TGTGCCAGCAGGAGGGGGAGTGAAAAACTGTTTTTT. It codes for CASRRGSEKLFF.

The chain recombines TRBV23-1 with TRBJ2-1, with D tentatively TRBD2 (8 bases). TRBV23-1 is assigned to the ORF class and has an uncertain function. V was cut by 6 bases and J by 12 bases, with 33 bases left in between. The CDR3 is made up of 18 amino acids. Here the CDR3 reads CASRQGPGGTSHLARQFF. The CDR3 DNA reads TGCGCCAGCAGACAGGGGCCGGGTGGGACTAGTCACTTGGCTAGGCAGTTCTTC.